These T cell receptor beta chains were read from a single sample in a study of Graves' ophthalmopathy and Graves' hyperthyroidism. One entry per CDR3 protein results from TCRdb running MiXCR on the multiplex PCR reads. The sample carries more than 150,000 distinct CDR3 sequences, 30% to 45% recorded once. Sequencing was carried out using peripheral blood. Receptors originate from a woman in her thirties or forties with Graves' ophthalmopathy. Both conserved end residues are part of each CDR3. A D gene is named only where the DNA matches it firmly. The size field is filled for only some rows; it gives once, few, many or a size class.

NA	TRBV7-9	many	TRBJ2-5	CASSASTGRETQYF	TGTGCCAGCAGCGCGAGCACAGGGCGAGAGACCCAGTACTTC
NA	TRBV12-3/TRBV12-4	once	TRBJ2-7	CASSILQGPRSYEQYF	TGTGCCAGCAGTATACTGCAGGGTCCCCGCTCCTACGAGCAGTACTTC
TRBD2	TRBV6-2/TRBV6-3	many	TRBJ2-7	CASSYPTGLAGAPYEQYF	TGTGCCAGCAGTTACCCCACCGGACTAGCGGGGGCCCCCTACGAGCAGTACTTC
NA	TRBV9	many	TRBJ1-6	CASSVGVSSYNSPLHF	TGTGCCAGCAGCGTAGGGGTGAGCTCCTATAATTCACCCCTCCACTTT
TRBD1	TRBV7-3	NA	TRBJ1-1	CASSATGRGTEAFF	TGTGCCAGCAGCGCGACAGGGAGAGGCACTGAAGCTTTCTTT
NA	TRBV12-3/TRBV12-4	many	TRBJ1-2	CASNYPDYGYTF	TGTGCCAGCAACTACCCAGACTATGGCTACACCTTC
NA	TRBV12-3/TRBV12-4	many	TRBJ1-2	CASSPRTYGYTF	TGTGCCAGCAGTCCCCGGACCTATGGCTACACCTTC
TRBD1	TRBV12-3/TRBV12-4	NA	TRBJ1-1	CASSTTGTGLNTEAFF	TGTGCCAGCAGTACTACCGGGACAGGGTTGAACACTGAAGCTTTCTTT
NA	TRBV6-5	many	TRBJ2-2	CASRWDELNTGELFF	TGTGCCAGCAGATGGGACGAGCTGAACACCGGGGAGCTGTTTTTT
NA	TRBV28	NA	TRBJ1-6	CASSLSAYNSPLHF	TGTGCCAGCAGTCTTTCAGCCTATAATTCACCCCTCCACTTT
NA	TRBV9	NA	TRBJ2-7	CASSATGTHSYEQYF	TGTGCCAGCAGCGCGACCGGGACACACTCCTACGAGCAGTACTTC
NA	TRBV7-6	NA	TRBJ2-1	CASSRILGTEQFF	TGTGCCAGCAGCCGTATTCTAGGTACTGAGCAGTTCTTC
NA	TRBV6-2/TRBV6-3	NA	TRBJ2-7	CASSYNGPSYEQYF	TGTGCCAGCAGTTACAATGGGCCCTCCTACGAGCAGTACTTC
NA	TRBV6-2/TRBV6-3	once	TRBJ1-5	CASGTTRNQPQHF	TGTGCCAGCGGTACGACCCGAAATCAGCCCCAGCATTTT
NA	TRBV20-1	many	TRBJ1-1	CSARFSSGTSEAFF	TGCAGTGCTAGATTTTCTTCCGGGACATCTGAAGCTTTCTTT
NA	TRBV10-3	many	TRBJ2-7	CAISGVSDGYEQYF	TGTGCCATCAGTGGTGTCAGTGACGGCTACGAGCAGTACTTC
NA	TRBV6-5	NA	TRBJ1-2	CASSYSGKGYDYTF	TGTGCCAGCAGTTACTCCGGAAAAGGCTATGACTACACCTTC
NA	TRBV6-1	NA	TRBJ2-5	CASRRELPQYF	TGTGCCAGCAGACGGGAGCTTCCCCAGTACTTC
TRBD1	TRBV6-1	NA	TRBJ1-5	CASSTDRDRPQHF	TGTGCCAGCAGCACGGACAGGGACCGGCCCCAGCATTTT
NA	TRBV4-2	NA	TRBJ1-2	CASSQTTDSPYGYTF	TGTGCCAGCAGCCAAACGACAGATTCTCCCTATGGCTACACCTTC
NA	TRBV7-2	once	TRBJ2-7	CASSAHSSLTTREYF	TGTGCCAGCAGCGCACACTCCTCACTCACTACGAGGGAGTACTTC
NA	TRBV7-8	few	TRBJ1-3	CASSSQGRRNTIYF	TGTGCCAGCAGCTCCCAGGGGCGGAGAAACACCATATATTTT
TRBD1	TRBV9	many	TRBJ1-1	CASSTGDITEAFF	TGTGCCAGCAGTACAGGGGATATCACTGAAGCTTTCTTT
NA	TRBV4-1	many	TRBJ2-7	CASSPWETYEQYF	TGCGCCAGCAGCCCCTGGGAGACCTACGAGCAGTACTTC
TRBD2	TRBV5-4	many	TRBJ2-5	CASSSAGGTRVGTQYF	TGTGCCAGCAGCTCGGCCGGGGGGACTAGGGTAGGGACCCAGTACTTC
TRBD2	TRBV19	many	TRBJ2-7	CASSPRGLAGTYEQYF	TGTGCCAGTAGTCCCCGGGGACTAGCGGGGACCTACGAGCAGTACTTC
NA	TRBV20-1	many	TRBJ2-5	CSARGRWPVRETQYF	TGCAGTGCTAGGGGGAGGTGGCCCGTAAGAGAGACCCAGTACTTC
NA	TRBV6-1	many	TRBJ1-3	CASSDAGALGNTIYF	TGTGCCAGCAGTGACGCGGGAGCTCTTGGAAACACCATATATTTT
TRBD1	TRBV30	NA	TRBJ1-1	CAGSVRDRYEAFF	TGTGCCGGGTCGGTCCGGGACAGATATGAAGCTTTCTTT
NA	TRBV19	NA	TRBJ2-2	CASSIDQISRDTGELFF	TGTGCCAGTAGTATAGATCAAATTTCCAGGGACACCGGGGAGCTGTTTTTT
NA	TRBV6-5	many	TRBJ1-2	CAATRGVYYGYTF	TGTGCCGCTACTAGGGGGGTGTACTATGGCTACACCTTC
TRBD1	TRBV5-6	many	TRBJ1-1	CASSFGQGINTEAFF	TGTGCCAGCAGCTTCGGACAGGGGATTAACACTGAAGCTTTCTTT